This T cell receptor beta chain was identified during a study of blood T cell repertoires in COVID-19. Study at large: The United States, Italy and Spain were the sources of the acute and convalescent COVID-19 samples. Sample material is recorded as cDNA or gDNA derived from T cells, B-cell-depleted T cells, or PBMCs.

This CDR3 spans 13 amino acids. The V gene's germline CDR1 is SGDLS and CDR2 YYNGEE. A remark on this clone: This may be a read error: a much more frequent sequence differs by one nucleotide. In the same sample, other DNA sequences code for this CDR3.

Original methodology: Amplification with reference gene primers provided the estimates of nucleated cell counts. Repertoires were generated with immunoSEQ multiplex PCR, while TCRdb's copy carries only in-frame clones and drops some. Clone size and V and J calls were adopted from that table, with D and trimming inferred from the DNA. The data contain roughly 200,000 clones, 88% of them seen just once; the ten biggest clones take up about 4.1%. This receptor was identified in a young woman with acute or convalescent COVID-19. The chain employs TRBV9 and TRBJ2-1; D not resolved. Sample: peripheral blood. The CDR3 protein is CASSVAPLYEQFF. Written as DNA, the CDR3 is TGTGCCAGCAGCGTAGCTCCTCTCTATGAACAGTTCTTC.